The 20 T cell receptor beta chains below were found in one sample sequenced in a study of T cells in narcolepsy. The method was immunoSEQ multiplex PCR; TCRdb's version includes in-frame clones alone and lacks a portion of them. The sample holds 25,000 to 35,000 clones, about 90% seen once. The specimen was CD45RA- memory CD4+ T cells from PBMCs. The receptors stem from a human donor with narcolepsy.

The chain is built from TRBV5-6 and TRBJ2-1, with no clear D. V was trimmed by 9 bases and J by 0 bases, leaving 10 bases between them. The CDR3 covers 13 residues. Per the germline V gene, CDR1 is SGHDT and CDR2 is YYEEEE. The CDR3 bases are TGTGCCATCCTGTGGGACTCCTACAATGAGCAGTTCTTC. It codes for CAILWDSYNEQFF.

V is TRBV7-7 and J is TRBJ2-1; unclear D gene. The CDR3 loop spans 13 amino acids. Per germline, CDR1 SSHAT and CDR2 FNYEAQ (reference sequence). The germline V and J ends were trimmed by 3 bases and 5 bases, with 8 bases remaining between them. The CDR3 nucleotides read TGTGCCAGCAGCTTGGCCCGAGACAATGAGCAGTTCTTC. Protein product: CASSLARDNEQFF. Full variable domain (outside the CDR3, taken from reference TRBV7-7 and TRBJ2-1): GAGVSQSPRYKVTKRGQDVTLRCDPISSHATLYWYQQALGQGPEFLTYFNYEAQPDKSGLPSDRFSAERPEGSISTLTIQRTEQRDSAMYRCASSLARDNEQFFGPGTRLTVL.

CDR3 DNA sequence: TGTGCCAGCAGCCCCTGGGGGGAGACCCAGTACTTC. Encoded protein: CASSPWGETQYF. This rearrangement joins TRBV7-9 to TRBJ2-5; the D call may be TRBD1 or TRBD2 (5 bases each). V was trimmed by 5 bases and J by 5 bases, leaving 9 bases between them. CDR1 and CDR2 from the germline V gene are SEHNR and FQNEAQ (reference sequence). This CDR3 region has 12 residues.

V is TRBV6-6 and J is TRBJ2-7; TRBD2 matches 10 bases. The trim removed 4 bases at V and 2 bases at J, leaving 5 bases unmatched. Germline CDR1 MNHNY, CDR2 SVGAGI (reference sequence). This CDR3 spans 15 amino acids. CDR3 sequence (DNA): TGTGCCAGCAGTTCCCCTAGCGGGAGCGCCTACGAGCAGTACTTC. Its translation is CASSSPSGSAYEQYF.

The rearrangement joins TRBV7-3 to TRBJ2-3; D gene unclear. Trimming stripped 0 bases from V and 5 bases from J, with 6 bases between. Germline CDR1 is SGHTA and CDR2 is FQGTGA. The CDR3 spans 13 residues. CDR3 residues: CASSLTVGDTQYF. DNA of the CDR3: TGTGCCAGCAGCTTAACGGTAGGAGATACGCAGTATTTT.

The chain uses TRBV19 and TRBJ2-7, with D perhaps TRBD1 (8 bases). The CDR3 totals 14 residues. Germline V lookup: CDR1 LNHDA, CDR2 SQIVND (reference sequence). The ends were cut back, 7 bases at V and 3 bases at J, with 16 bases in the middle. DNA for the CDR3: TGTGCCAGTAAAAAGACAGGGGAGGGCTACGAGCAGTACTTC. Translated, it gives CASKKTGEGYEQYF.

The chain employs TRBV5-1 and TRBJ1-5, with D perhaps TRBD1 (6 bases). The CDR3 runs 13 residues. CDR1 and CDR2 (germline): SGHRS, YFSETQ. The ends were cut back, 3 bases at V and 6 bases at J, with 10 bases in the middle. This CDR3 is CASSSQGGQPQHF. The CDR3 DNA follows: TGCGCCAGCAGCTCACAGGGAGGTCAGCCCCAGCATTTT.

The CDR3: CASSIEGQNYGYTF. The CDR3 coding sequence is TGCGCCAGCAGTATTGAGGGACAGAACTATGGCTACACCTTC. The V and J genes are TRBV5-1 and TRBJ1-2; 7 bases fit TRBD1. The germline V gene encodes CDR1 SGHRS and CDR2 YFSETQ. J was trimmed by 2 bases and V by 5 bases; bases with no gene match: 6. This CDR3 region has 14 residues.

The rearrangement uses TRBV18 and TRBJ2-7, with 10 bases identical to TRBD2. V lost 3 bases, J lost 7 bases, and 9 bases stayed unmatched. This CDR3 has 15 amino acids. Germline V gives CDR1 KGHSH, CDR2 LQKENI. CDR3 DNA: TGTGCCAGCTCACCCCCTAGCGGGGGTGGGGGAGAGCAGTACTTC. It codes for CASSPPSGGGGEQYF.

The chain couples TRBV5-4 to TRBJ1-3; D might be TRBD1 (5 bases). The length of the CDR3 is 14 residues. V dropped 1 base and J dropped 4 bases, with 9 bases sitting between them. The V gene's germline CDR1 is SGHNT and CDR2 YYREEE (reference sequence). This CDR3 is CASSLIGEGNTIYF. The CDR3, as DNA: TGTGCCAGCAGCTTGATAGGGGAAGGAAACACCATATATTTT.

The V and J genes are TRBV11-3 and TRBJ2-5; D might be TRBD1 or TRBD2, each matching 5 bases. The V and J ends lost 5 bases and 2 bases respectively, with 18 bases between them. From germline, CDR1 is SGHNT and CDR2 YENEEA. The CDR3 loop spans 16 amino acids. The DNA for the CDR3 is TGTGCCAGCAGCCCGGGGTCTCTCAGGGAGCAAGAGACCCAGTACTTC. It yields the protein CASSPGSLREQETQYF.

This chain links TRBV2 with TRBJ2-2; 11 bases match TRBD2. Germline CDR1 and CDR2: SNHLY and FYNNEI. The V segment lost 8 bases and the J segment 6 bases; nucleotides outside the gene matches: 8. This CDR3 has 15 amino acids. The CDR3 loop is CASHAMTSGAGELFF. DNA of the CDR3: TGTGCCAGCCACGCTATGACTAGCGGGGCCGGGGAGCTGTTTTTT.

V gene TRBV6-1 combines with J gene TRBJ2-5; no reliable D call. Trimming removed 2 bases from V and 4 bases from J, with 14 bases in between. Germline CDR1 reads MNHNS; CDR2 reads SASEGT. The CDR3 spans 15 residues. The CDR3 here is CASSENGWFGETQYF. The CDR3 coding sequence is TGTGCCAGCAGTGAAAACGGGTGGTTCGGAGAGACCCAGTACTTC.

The CDR3 nucleotides read TGTGCCAGCAGTTACCCACGGGCCTCGAGGGGCACTGAAGCTTTCTTT. Residues: CASSYPRASRGTEAFF. The V call is TRBV6-7, the J call TRBJ1-1; tentative D call: TRBD1 (5 bases). TRBV6-7 is sorted into the ORF group, with uncertain function. Trimming cost V 2 bases and J 4 bases, with 17 bases left between them. CDR3 size: 16 residues.

The chain recombines TRBV18 with TRBJ1-1; D is unresolved. This CDR3 has 15 amino acids. The V gene's germline CDR1 is KGHSH and CDR2 LQKENI. Trimming cost V 1 base and J 1 base, with 10 bases left between them. The CDR3 DNA follows: TGTGCCAGCTCACCACGGAATCGGGGGAACACTGAAGCTTTCTTT. Its protein is CASSPRNRGNTEAFF.

This chain connects TRBV28 to TRBJ2-7, with TRBD2 identical over 11 bases. The CDR3 runs 15 residues. The V gene end was trimmed by 10 bases and the J gene end by 2 bases; junction bases not matched to a gene: 10. Germline CDR1 and CDR2: MDHEN and SYDVKM. The CDR3 DNA reads as TGTGCCACCTCCCCTAGCGGGAGGCTCCCCTACGAGCAGTACTTC. It is translated as CATSPSGRLPYEQYF.

The chain uses TRBV27 and TRBJ2-1; no definite D call. This CDR3 contains 13 residues. Germline CDR1 MNHEY, CDR2 SMNVEV (reference sequence). The V end lost 6 bases, the J end lost 2 bases, and 8 bases lay between the germline ends. The CDR3: CASRNLPYNEQFF. The CDR3 DNA reads as TGTGCCAGCAGGAACTTACCCTACAATGAGCAGTTCTTC.

V and J are TRBV2 and TRBJ1-1, with 7 positions matching TRBD1. Trimming removed 6 bases from V and 8 bases from J; junction bases left unmatched: 12. The CDR3 extends over 14 amino acids. Germline CDR1 SNHLY, CDR2 FYNNEI. Written as DNA, the CDR3 is TGTGCCAGCAGGCAACAGGGGTTCGGGGCGGAAGCTTTCTTT. Translation gives CASRQQGFGAEAFF.

V is TRBV5-4 and J is TRBJ1-5, with TRBD1 matching 7 bases. The CDR3 consists of 20 residues. Trimming removed 4 bases from V and 0 bases from J; junction bases left unmatched: 19. Per the germline V gene, CDR1 is SGHNT and CDR2 is YYREEE (reference sequence). CDR3 in amino acids: CASSPPRGQLRKYSNQPQHF. The CDR3 coding sequence is TGTGCCAGCAGCCCACCTAGGGGGCAATTAAGAAAATATAGCAATCAGCCCCAGCATTTT.

The rearrangement joins TRBV10-3 to TRBJ2-7; D is unclear. The germline CDR1 and CDR2 sequences are ENHRY and SYGVKD. V dropped 6 bases and J dropped 3 bases, with 6 bases sitting between them. The CDR3 length is 11 residues. This CDR3 reads CAIRQNYEQYF. In DNA, the CDR3 is TGTGCCATCAGACAGAACTACGAGCAGTACTTC.